These T cell receptor beta chains were read from a single sample in a study of control samples from healthy donors and cancer patients. TCRdb's table, derived via immunoSEQ multiplex PCR, lists solely in-frame clones and lacks some. The top ten hold roughly 15% of the sample, which has approximately 100,000 clones, about 89% seen once. Sequencing was carried out using blood. The receptors were sampled from a woman aged 50 to 60 in good health. Each CDR3 is given with its conserved first and last residue. The order of the fields is J gene, V gene, clone size, D gene, CDR3 protein, CDR3 DNA. The D gene is left open where the match is weak. Clone size is not always given. Where it is, it says once, few, many or a class for expanded clones.

>TRBJ1-1|TRBV6-5|once|TRBD1
CASRGGTAEAFF
TGTGCCAGCAGGGGGGGGACAGCAGAAGCTTTCTTT
>TRBJ2-5|TRBV2|-|TRBD2
CASLLAGVAETQYF
TGTGCCAGTCTACTAGCGGGAGTTGCGGAGACCCAGTACTTC
>TRBJ2-1|TRBV27|-|TRBD2
CASSLTSGTHEQFF
TGTGCCAGCAGTTTGACTAGCGGGACCCATGAGCAGTTCTTC
>TRBJ2-3|TRBV9|-|TRBD2
CASSSLAGAYTDTQYF
TGTGCCAGCAGCTCCTTAGCGGGGGCCTACACAGATACGCAGTATTTT
>TRBJ1-4|TRBV6-2/TRBV6-3|-|-
CASSSQGRGGLFF
TGTGCCAGCAGTTCCCAAGGCCGGGGGGGACTGTTTTTT
>TRBJ1-1|TRBV19|-|-
CASKQLEARNTEAFF
TGTGCCAGTAAGCAGCTTGAGGCGAGGAACACTGAAGCTTTCTTT
>TRBJ1-2|TRBV30|-|-
CAWAPGLKYGYTF
TGTGCCTGGGCCCCGGGGCTGAAGTATGGCTACACCTTC
>TRBJ2-3|TRBV19|once|TRBD2
CASTRGNPDTQYF
TGTGCCAGTACGCGGGGGAATCCAGATACGCAGTATTTT
>TRBJ1-5|TRBV2|many|TRBD1
CASSDGDSLTYSNQPQHF
TGTGCCAGCAGTGACGGGGACAGCCTTACCTATAGCAATCAGCCCCAGCATTTT
>TRBJ1-5|TRBV7-2|once|-
CASSLINSNQPQHF
TGTGCCAGCAGCTTGATAAATAGCAATCAGCCCCAGCATTTT
>TRBJ2-7|TRBV7-8|-|-
CASSLGPGRTLGEQYF
TGTGCCAGCAGCTTGGGGCCCGGAAGGACTTTGGGGGAGCAGTACTTC
>TRBJ1-3|TRBV10-3|-|-
CAIGTATSGNTIYF
TGTGCCATCGGAACAGCAACCTCTGGAAACACCATATATTTT
>TRBJ2-5|TRBV9|-|-
CASSVAPGAETQYF
TGTGCCAGCAGCGTAGCCCCGGGGGCAGAGACCCAGTACTTC
>TRBJ1-1|TRBV12-3/TRBV12-4|-|-
CASSPRTTEAFF
TGTGCCAGCAGCCCCCGGACCACTGAAGCTTTCTTT
>TRBJ1-5|TRBV5-6|-|TRBD1
CASSPGGRNQPQHF
TGTGCCAGCAGTCCAGGGGGTCGGAATCAGCCCCAGCATTTT
>TRBJ1-2|TRBV30|few|-
CAWDEYPGHYGYTF
TGTGCCTGGGACGAGTATCCGGGGCACTATGGCTACACCTTC
>TRBJ2-5|TRBV5-1|-|-
CASSSKLQETQYF
TGCGCCAGCAGCTCGAAACTACAAGAGACCCAGTACTTC
>TRBJ1-2|TRBV30|-|TRBD1
CAWRGQGVYGYTF
TGTGCCTGGAGAGGACAGGGCGTCTATGGCTACACCTTC
>TRBJ1-5|TRBV27|-|-
CASSLSSALTSNQPQHF
TGTGCCAGCAGTTTATCGAGTGCCTTAACTAGCAATCAGCCCCAGCATTTT
>TRBJ1-1|TRBV20-1|few|-
CSAVKNTEAFF
TGCAGTGCTGTTAAAAACACTGAAGCTTTCTTT
>TRBJ2-3|TRBV3-1/TRBV3-2|-|-
CASSPSTGLAADTQYF
TGTGCTAGCAGCCCATCTACGGGACTGGCGGCTGATACGCAGTATTTT
>TRBJ1-3|TRBV30|-|-
CAWKLELQGVGNTIYF
TGTGCCTGGAAGTTAGAATTACAGGGAGTGGGAAACACCATATATTTT
>TRBJ2-5|TRBV2|-|-
CASREWETQYF
TGTGCCAGCAGGGAATGGGAGACCCAGTACTTC
>TRBJ1-2|TRBV4-1|-|-
CASSQERNYGYTF
TGCGCCAGCAGCCAAGAACGAAACTATGGCTACACCTTC
>TRBJ2-7|TRBV14|once|-
CASSQDPGYEQYF
TGTGCCAGCAGCCAAGATCCCGGATACGAGCAGTACTTC
>TRBJ1-5|TRBV4-3|-|-
CASSQFDTGNQPQHF
TGCGCCAGCAGCCAATTCGACACCGGTAATCAGCCCCAGCATTTT
>TRBJ1-1|TRBV5-6|-|-
CASSLVRGLDTEAFF
TGTGCCAGCAGCTTGGTACGGGGCCTAGACACTGAAGCTTTCTTT
>TRBJ2-1|TRBV11-1|-|TRBD2
CASSFSSGGAYEQFF
TGTGCCAGCAGCTTCTCTAGCGGGGGGGCGTATGAGCAGTTCTTC
>TRBJ1-5|TRBV27|-|-
CASSTKALSGQPQHF
TGTGCCAGCAGTACCAAGGCCCTCTCAGGTCAGCCCCAGCATTTT
>TRBJ1-5|TRBV7-8|-|-
CASSLLRQASNQPQHF
TGTGCCAGCAGCCTCCTAAGACAGGCTAGCAATCAGCCCCAGCATTTT
>TRBJ1-2|TRBV2|-|-
CANFGRQPHNYGYTF
TGTGCCAACTTCGGAAGGCAACCCCATAACTATGGCTACACCTTC